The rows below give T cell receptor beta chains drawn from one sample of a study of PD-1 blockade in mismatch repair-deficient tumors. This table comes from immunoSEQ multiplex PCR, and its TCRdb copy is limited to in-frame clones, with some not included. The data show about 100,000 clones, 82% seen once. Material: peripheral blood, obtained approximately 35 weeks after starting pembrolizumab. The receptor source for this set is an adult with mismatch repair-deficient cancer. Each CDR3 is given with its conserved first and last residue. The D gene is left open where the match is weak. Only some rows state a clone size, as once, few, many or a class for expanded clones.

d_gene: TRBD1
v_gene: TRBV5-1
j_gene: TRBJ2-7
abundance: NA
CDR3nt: TGCGCCAGCAGCTCGGGACAGGGGGCGTACGAGCAGTACTTC
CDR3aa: CASSSGQGAYEQYF

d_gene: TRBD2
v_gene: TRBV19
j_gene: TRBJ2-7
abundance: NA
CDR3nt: TGTGCCAGTAGGCTGGGGACTAGCGACTCCTACGAGCAGTACTTC
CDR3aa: CASRLGTSDSYEQYF

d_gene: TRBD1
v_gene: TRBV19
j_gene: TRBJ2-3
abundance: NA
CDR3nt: TGTGCCAGTAGGTCCATGGGGACAGGGAGCACAGATACGCAGTATTTT
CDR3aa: CASRSMGTGSTDTQYF

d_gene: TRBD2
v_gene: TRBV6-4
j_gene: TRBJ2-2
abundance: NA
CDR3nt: TGTGCCAGCATGCTAGCGGAAAACACCGGGGAGCTGTTTTTT
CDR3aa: CASMLAENTGELFF

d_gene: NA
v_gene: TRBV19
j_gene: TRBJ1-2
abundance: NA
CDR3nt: TGTGCCAGTATGGGGCAGACCCCTGGTAAACTACTACGTGGCTACACCTTC
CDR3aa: CASMGQTPGKLLRGYTF

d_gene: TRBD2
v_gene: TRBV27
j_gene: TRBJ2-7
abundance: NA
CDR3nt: TGTGCCAGCAGTCTCTTAGCGGGGGTATCCTACGAGCAGTACTTC
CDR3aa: CASSLLAGVSYEQYF

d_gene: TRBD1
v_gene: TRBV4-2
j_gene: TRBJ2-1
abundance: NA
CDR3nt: TGTGCCAGCAGCCTTCCTTTTGGACAGGGAATCAATGAGCAGTTCTTC
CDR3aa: CASSLPFGQGINEQFF

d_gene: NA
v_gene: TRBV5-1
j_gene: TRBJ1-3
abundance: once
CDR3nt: TGCGCCAGCAGCTTGGTAGGCAGCTCTGGAAACACCATATATTTT
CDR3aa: CASSLVGSSGNTIYF

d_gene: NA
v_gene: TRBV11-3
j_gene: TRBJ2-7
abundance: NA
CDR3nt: TGTGCCAGCAGCTTAGAGGGGACCTTCCAACCGGGCCTAGCGAGGGACGAGCAGTACTTC
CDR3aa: CASSLEGTFQPGLARDEQYF

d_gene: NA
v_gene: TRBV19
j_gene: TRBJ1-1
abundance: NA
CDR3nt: TGTGCCAGTAGTCAAGGGACGGTGAACACTGAAGCTTTCTTT
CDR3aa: CASSQGTVNTEAFF

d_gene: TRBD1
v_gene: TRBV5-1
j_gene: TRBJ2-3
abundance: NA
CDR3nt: TGCGCCAGCACACAGGGGGTAGGCACAGATACGCAGTATTTT
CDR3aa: CASTQGVGTDTQYF

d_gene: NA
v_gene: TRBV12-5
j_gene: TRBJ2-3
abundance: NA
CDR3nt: TGTGCTAGTGGTTTGGGACTAGATGTTGATACGCAGTATTTT
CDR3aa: CASGLGLDVDTQYF

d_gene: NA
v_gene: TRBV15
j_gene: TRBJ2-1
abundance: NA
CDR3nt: TGTGCCACCAGCAGAGTGGGTGAGCAGTTCTTC
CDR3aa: CATSRVGEQFF

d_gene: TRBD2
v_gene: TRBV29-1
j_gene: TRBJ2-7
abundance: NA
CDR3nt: TGCAGCGTTACGACTAGCGGGAGCTACGAGCAGTACTTC
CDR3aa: CSVTTSGSYEQYF

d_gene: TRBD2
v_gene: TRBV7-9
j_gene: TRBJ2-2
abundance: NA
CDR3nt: TGTGCCAGCAGCTTAAGTCTAGCGGGATCGAACACCGGGGAGCTGTTTTTT
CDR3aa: CASSLSLAGSNTGELFF

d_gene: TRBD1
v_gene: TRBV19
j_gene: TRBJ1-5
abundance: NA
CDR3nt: TGTGCCAGTAGGCCTAGGGGACAGGGGGCGTATAGCAATCAGCCCCAGCATTTT
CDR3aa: CASRPRGQGAYSNQPQHF

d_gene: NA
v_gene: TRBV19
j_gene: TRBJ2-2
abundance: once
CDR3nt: TGTGCCAGTAGTATTGAGGGGTTCGGGGAGCTGTTTTTT
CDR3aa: CASSIEGFGELFF

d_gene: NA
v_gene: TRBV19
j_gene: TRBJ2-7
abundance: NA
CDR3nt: TGTGCCAGTAGTGACCATTACGAGCAGTACTTC
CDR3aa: CASSDHYEQYF

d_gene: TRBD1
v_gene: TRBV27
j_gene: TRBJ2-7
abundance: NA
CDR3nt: TGTGCCAGCAGTCCGGGGACAGGGCGAAGCTCCTACGAGCAGTACTTC
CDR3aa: CASSPGTGRSSYEQYF

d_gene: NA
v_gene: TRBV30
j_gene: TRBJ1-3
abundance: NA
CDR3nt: TGTGCCTGGAGTCGATCCGGGACCTCTGGAAACACCATATATTTT
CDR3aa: CAWSRSGTSGNTIYF

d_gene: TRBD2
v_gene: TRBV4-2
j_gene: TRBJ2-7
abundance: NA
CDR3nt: TGTGCCAGCAGCCAAGGGGGAGGGGCCTCCTACGAGCAGTACTTC
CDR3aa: CASSQGGGASYEQYF

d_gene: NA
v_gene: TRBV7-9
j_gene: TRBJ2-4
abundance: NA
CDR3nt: TGTGCCAGCAGCTTAGGGGGATCGGGCATTCAGTACTTC
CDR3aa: CASSLGGSGIQYF

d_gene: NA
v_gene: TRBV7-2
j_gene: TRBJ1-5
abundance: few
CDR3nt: TGTGCCAGCAGCTTAGCCGTTAGCAATCAGCCCCAGCATTTT
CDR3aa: CASSLAVSNQPQHF

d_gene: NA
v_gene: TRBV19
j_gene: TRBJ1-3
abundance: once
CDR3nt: TGTGCCAGTAGTATAGATAAAGTCGGTGGAGCAATCTCTGGAAACACCATATATTTT
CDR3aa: CASSIDKVGGAISGNTIYF

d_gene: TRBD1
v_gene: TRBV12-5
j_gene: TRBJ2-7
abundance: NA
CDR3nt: TGTGCTAGTGGTTTACAGGGGAACTTCCACGAGCAGTACTTC
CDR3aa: CASGLQGNFHEQYF

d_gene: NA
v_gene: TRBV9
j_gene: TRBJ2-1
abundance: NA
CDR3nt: TGTGCCAGCAGCGTGATAGGCGGAACCAACAATGAGCAGTTCTTC
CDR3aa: CASSVIGGTNNEQFF

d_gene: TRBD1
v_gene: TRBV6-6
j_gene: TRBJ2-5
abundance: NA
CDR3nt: TGTGCCAGCAGATTCGGGACAGGGGCCGGGAAGACCCAGTACTTC
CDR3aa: CASRFGTGAGKTQYF

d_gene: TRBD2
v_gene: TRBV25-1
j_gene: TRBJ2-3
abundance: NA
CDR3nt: TGTGCCAGCAGTGGCCGCGGGGGGAGCGCAGATACGCAGTATTTT
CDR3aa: CASSGRGGSADTQYF

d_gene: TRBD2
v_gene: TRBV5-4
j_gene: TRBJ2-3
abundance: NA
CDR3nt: TGTGCCAGCAGGGAGGGACTAGCGGTACAGGGGACGCAGTATTTT
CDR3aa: CASREGLAVQGTQYF

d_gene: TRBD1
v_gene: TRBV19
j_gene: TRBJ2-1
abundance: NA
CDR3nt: TGTGCCAGTATAGGACAGGGGGCCGATGAGCAGTTCTTC
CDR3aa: CASIGQGADEQFF

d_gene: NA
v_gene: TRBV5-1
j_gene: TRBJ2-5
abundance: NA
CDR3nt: TGCGCCAGCAGCTTCACCAGGGCCGCCCAAGAGACCCAGTACTTC
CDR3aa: CASSFTRAAQETQYF

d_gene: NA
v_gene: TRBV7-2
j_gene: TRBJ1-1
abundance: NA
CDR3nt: TGTGCCAGCAGCTGGTCTACCGACACTGAAGCTTTCTTT
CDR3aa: CASSWSTDTEAFF

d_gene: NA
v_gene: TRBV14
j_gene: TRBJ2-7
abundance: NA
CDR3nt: TGTGCCAGCAGAAGGGCGTCGAGCTCCTACGAGCAGTACTTC
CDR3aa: CASRRASSSYEQYF

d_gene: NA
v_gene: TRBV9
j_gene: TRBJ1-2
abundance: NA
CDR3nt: TGTGCCAGCAGCATCAATGGGGGAGGCTACACCTTC
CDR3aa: CASSINGGGYTF

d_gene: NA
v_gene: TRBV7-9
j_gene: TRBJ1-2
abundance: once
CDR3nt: TGTGCCAGCAGCTTAGGGGATACTAACTATGGCTACACCTTC
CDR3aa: CASSLGDTNYGYTF

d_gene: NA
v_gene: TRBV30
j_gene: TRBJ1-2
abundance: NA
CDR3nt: TGTGCCTGGAAACGGGGGCTCGGCTACACCTTC
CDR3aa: CAWKRGLGYTF

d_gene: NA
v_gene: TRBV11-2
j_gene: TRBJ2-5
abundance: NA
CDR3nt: TGTGCCAGCAGCTTAAGCCTTCAAGGGGAGACCCAGTACTTC
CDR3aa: CASSLSLQGETQYF

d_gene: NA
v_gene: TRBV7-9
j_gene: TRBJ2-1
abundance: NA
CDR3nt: TGTGCCAGCAGTTCAGGTGGGGCCGTCTATGAGCAGTTCTTC
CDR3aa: CASSSGGAVYEQFF

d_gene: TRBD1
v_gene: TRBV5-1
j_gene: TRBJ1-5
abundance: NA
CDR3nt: TGCGCCAGCAGCGATGGGACAGGGTTCGGCAATCAGCCCCAGCATTTT
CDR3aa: CASSDGTGFGNQPQHF

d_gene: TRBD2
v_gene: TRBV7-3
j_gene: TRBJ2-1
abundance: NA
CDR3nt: TGTGCCAGCAGCCTTCGTCGGGGGGACTCCTACAATGAGCAGTTCTTC
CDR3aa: CASSLRRGDSYNEQFF

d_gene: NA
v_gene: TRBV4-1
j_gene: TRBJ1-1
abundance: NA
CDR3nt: TGCGCCAGCAGCCAAGTCCCGTGGACTGAAGCTTTCTTT
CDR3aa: CASSQVPWTEAFF

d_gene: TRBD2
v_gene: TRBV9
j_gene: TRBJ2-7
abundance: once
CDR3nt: TGTGCCAGCAGCGTAGGGCGGGAGGGCCGAGAGCAGTACTTC
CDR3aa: CASSVGREGREQYF

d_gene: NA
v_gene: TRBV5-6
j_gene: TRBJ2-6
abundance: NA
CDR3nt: TGTGCCAGCAGCTTCCAGGGTTCTGGGGCCAACGTCCTGACTTTC
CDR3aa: CASSFQGSGANVLTF

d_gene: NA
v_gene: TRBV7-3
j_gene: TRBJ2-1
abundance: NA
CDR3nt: TGTGCCAGCAGCTTACCCAGGCCAGGGCGTCGCTCAACCGAGCAGTTCTTC
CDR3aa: CASSLPRPGRRSTEQFF

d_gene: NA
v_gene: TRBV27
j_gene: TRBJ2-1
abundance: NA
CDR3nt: TGTGCCAGCAGTTTCGGCTACAATGAGCAGTTCTTC
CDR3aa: CASSFGYNEQFF

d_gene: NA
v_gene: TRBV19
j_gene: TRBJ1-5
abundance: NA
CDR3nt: TGTGCCAGTAATAGGGGAGAAGGCAATCAGCCCCAGCATTTT
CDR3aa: CASNRGEGNQPQHF

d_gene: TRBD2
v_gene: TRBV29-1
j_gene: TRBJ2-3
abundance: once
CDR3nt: TGCAGCGCCCGTCTGACTAGCGGGAGCTCGACAGATACGCAGTATTTT
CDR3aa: CSARLTSGSSTDTQYF

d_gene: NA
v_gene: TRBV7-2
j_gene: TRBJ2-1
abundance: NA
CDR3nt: TGTGCCTCCCGGGGCTGGAGAGGCGGATATAATGAGCAGTTCTTC
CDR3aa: CASRGWRGGYNEQFF

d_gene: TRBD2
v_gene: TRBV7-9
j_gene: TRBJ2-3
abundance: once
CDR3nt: TGTGCCAGCACCCAGGGACTAGCGGGAGGTACAGATACGCAGTATTTT
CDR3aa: CASTQGLAGGTDTQYF

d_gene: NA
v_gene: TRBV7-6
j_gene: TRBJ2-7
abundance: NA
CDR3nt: TGTGCCAGCAGCTTAGCATCTGGGAGCGCCTACGAGCAGTACTTC
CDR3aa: CASSLASGSAYEQYF

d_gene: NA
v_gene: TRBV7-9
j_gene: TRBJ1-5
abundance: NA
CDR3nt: TGTGCCAGCAGAACAGGGAATCAGCCCCAGCATTTT
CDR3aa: CASRTGNQPQHF